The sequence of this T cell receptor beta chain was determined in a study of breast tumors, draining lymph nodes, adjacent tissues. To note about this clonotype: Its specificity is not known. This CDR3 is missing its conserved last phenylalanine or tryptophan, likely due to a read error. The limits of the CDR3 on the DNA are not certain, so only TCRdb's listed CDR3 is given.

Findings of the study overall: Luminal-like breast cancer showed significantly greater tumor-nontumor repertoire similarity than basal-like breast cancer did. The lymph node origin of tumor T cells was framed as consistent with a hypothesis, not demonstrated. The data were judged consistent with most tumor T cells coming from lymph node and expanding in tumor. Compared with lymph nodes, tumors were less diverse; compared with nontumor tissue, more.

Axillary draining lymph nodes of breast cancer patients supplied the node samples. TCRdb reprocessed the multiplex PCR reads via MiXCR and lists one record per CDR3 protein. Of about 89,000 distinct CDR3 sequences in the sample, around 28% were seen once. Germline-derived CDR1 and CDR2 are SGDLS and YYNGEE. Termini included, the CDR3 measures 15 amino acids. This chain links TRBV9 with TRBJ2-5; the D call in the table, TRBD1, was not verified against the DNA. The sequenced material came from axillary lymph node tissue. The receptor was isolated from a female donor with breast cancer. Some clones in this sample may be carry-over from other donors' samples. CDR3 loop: CASSPEDRDWETPYL.